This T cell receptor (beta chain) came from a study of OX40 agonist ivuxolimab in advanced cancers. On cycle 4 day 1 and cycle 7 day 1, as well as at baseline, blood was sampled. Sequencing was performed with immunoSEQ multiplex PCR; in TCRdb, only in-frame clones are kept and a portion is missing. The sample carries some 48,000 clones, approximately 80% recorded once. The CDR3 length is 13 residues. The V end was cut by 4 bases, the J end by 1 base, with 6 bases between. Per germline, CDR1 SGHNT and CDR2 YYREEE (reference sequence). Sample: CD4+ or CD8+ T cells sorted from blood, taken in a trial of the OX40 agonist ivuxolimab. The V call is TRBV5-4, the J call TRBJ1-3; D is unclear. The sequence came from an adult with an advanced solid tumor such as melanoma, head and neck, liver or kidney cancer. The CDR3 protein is CASSRQSGNTIYF. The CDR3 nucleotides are TGTGCCAGCAGCAGACAATCTGGAAACACCATATATTTT.